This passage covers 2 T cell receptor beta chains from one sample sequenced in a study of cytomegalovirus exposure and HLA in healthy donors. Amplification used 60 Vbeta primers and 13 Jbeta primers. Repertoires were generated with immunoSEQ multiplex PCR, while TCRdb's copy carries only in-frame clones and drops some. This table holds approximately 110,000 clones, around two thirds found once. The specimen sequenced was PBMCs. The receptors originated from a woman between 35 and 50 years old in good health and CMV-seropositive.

The CDR3 region is CASSWGTGPTEAFF. CDR3 bases: TGTGCCAGCAGCTGGGGGACAGGGCCCACTGAAGCTTTCTTT. J is TRBJ1-1 and V is TRBV13; 9 bases agree with TRBD1. The V and J ends lost 4 bases and 4 bases, in that order; junction bases with no gene match: 4. Germline-derived CDR1 and CDR2 are PRHDT and FYEKMQ (reference sequence). This CDR3 contains 14 residues.

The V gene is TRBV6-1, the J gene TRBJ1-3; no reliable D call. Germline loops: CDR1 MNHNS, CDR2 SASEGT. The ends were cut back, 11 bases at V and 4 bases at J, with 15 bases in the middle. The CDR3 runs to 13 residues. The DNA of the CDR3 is TGTGCCGCCGGCGACTTAGCGGGAAACACCATATATTTT. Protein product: CAAGDLAGNTIYF.